This T cell receptor (beta chain) was sequenced in a study of cytomegalovirus exposure and HLA in healthy donors. As for the study in general: Of the donors genotyped, about 410 in all, 75% to 85% fell in the Caucasian-associated ancestry cluster. Overall study findings and caveats: Follow-up analysis found HLA locus-dependent TCR association rates, highest for DRB1 and lowest for HLA-C. Serostatus for CMV was the only available immune exposure information.

Trimming pared 0 bases from V and 8 bases from J, leaving 7 bases between. This CDR3 region has 11 residues. CDR1 is GTSNPN, CDR2 SVGIG, per germline (reference sequence). To note about this clone: Its antigen is currently unknown.

60 Vbeta and 13 Jbeta primers were used in PCR. Some clones are missing from TCRdb's copy, which holds only in-frame ones; the method was immunoSEQ multiplex PCR. Among roughly 120,000 clones, 76% were seen once, and the ten largest hold over 10%. The TCR sequence derives from a man under 40 in good health and CMV-seropositive. The J gene is TRBJ1-2, the V gene TRBV30; D is unresolved. The sequenced sample consisted of PBMCs. In DNA, the CDR3 is TGTGCCTGGAGTGTAAGCGAAGGCTACACCTTC. It encodes CAWSVSEGYTF.